A single T cell receptor (beta chain) is shown here with its context. Its antigen is as yet unknown. The data originate from a study of cytomegalovirus exposure and HLA in healthy donors. Whole-study findings and limits: Other equally common chains were less clonally expanded than HLA-associated TCR beta chains, a later analysis showed. Earlier findings revealed that most TCR beta V segments proved productive either about 90% or about 30% of the time.

Deletions cut 4 bases from V and 5 bases from J, with 10 bases between. Germline V gene lookup returns CDR1 SGHRS and CDR2 YFSETQ. This CDR3 is 12 amino acids long. The PCR employed 60 Vbeta primers together with 13 Jbeta primers. Data came from immunoSEQ multiplex PCR; TCRdb stores just in-frame clones and leaves some out. In the table there are roughly 49,000 clones, roughly 80% of which are singletons. The chain links TRBV5-1 to TRBJ2-7; no clear D. Sequenced input: PBMCs. The source is a woman in her thirties or forties in good health and CMV-seropositive. CDR3 sequence (DNA): TGCGCCAGCAGCATCGGTGTAGACGAGCAGTACTTC. Translating it yields CASSIGVDEQYF.